This T cell receptor beta chain emerged from a study of CD4 T cells in relation to SARS-CoV-2 and coronaviruses. As to this clone: No antigen is known for it.

This CDR3 has 15 amino acids. Germline lookup yields CDR1 MNHEY and CDR2 SVGEGT. The J segment lost 2 bases and the V segment lost 5 bases, leaving 5 bases of the junction unmatched. Here immunoSEQ multiplex PCR was the method, and the copy in TCRdb shows in-frame clones only, minus some. This sample has 35,000 to 45,000 clones, with around 85% found just once. This clonotype originated in an adult with COVID-19. This chain joins TRBV6-2 or TRBV6-3 and TRBJ2-5, with TRBD2 matching 10 bases. The material sequenced was naive CD4+ T cells from PBMCs, cultured in vitro. Subset here: naive CD4+ T cells isolated by negative enrichment. CDR3 residues: CASSRTSGRQETQYF. CDR3 bases: TGTGCCAGCAGTCGGACTAGCGGAAGACAAGAGACCCAGTACTTC.